This is a list of T cell receptor beta chains from one sample in a study of cytomegalovirus exposure and HLA in healthy donors. This table comes from immunoSEQ multiplex PCR, and its TCRdb copy is limited to in-frame clones, with some not included. Of a few hundred thousand clones in the sample, 70% to 90% are singletons; the top ten hold approximately 0.95%. Sequenced material: PBMCs. These receptors were collected from a man between 25 and 39 years old in good health and CMV-seronegative. CDR3s include the opening cysteine and the closing phenylalanine or tryptophan. The order of the fields is clone size, D gene, V gene, J gene, CDR3 protein, CDR3 DNA. The D gene is left open where the match is weak. The size entry is marked missing in some rows and otherwise reads once, few, many or a size class.

size: .; D: .; V: TRBV6-1; J: TRBJ1-4; CDR3: CASSERGGTNEKLFF; DNA: TGTGCCAGCAGTGAACGGGGGGGTACTAATGAAAAACTGTTTTTT
size: .; D: TRBD1; V: TRBV7-6; J: TRBJ1-6; CDR3: CASSLGQEYNSPLHF; DNA: TGTGCCAGCAGCTTGGGACAGGAGTATAATTCACCCCTCCACTTT
size: .; D: .; V: TRBV6-1; J: TRBJ1-3; CDR3: CASSEGPGSGNTIYF; DNA: TGTGCCAGCAGTGAAGGTCCCGGCTCTGGAAACACCATATATTTT
size: .; D: .; V: TRBV7-9; J: TRBJ2-3; CDR3: CASSLTGLWGADTQYF; DNA: TGTGCCAGCAGCTTGACGGGACTCTGGGGGGCAGATACGCAGTATTTT
size: .; D: .; V: TRBV2; J: TRBJ1-3; CDR3: CASSERRGTLERNTIYF; DNA: TGTGCCAGCAGTGAAAGAAGGGGAACGCTGGAGAGAAACACCATATATTTT
size: .; D: TRBD2; V: TRBV19; J: TRBJ2-3; CDR3: CASSERLARGLEDTQYF; DNA: TGTGCCAGTAGTGAACGACTAGCCCGGGGTCTTGAGGATACGCAGTATTTT
size: .; D: .; V: TRBV2; J: TRBJ1-1; CDR3: CAREPTANTEAFF; DNA: TGTGCCAGAGAACCGACAGCAAACACTGAAGCTTTCTTT
size: .; D: TRBD1; V: TRBV6-1; J: TRBJ2-7; CDR3: CASTQDRSRYEQYF; DNA: TGTGCCAGCACCCAGGACAGGTCACGCTACGAGCAGTACTTC
size: .; D: TRBD1; V: TRBV6-1; J: TRBJ1-1; CDR3: CASSVDRGNTEAFF; DNA: TGTGCCAGCAGTGTTGACAGGGGGAACACTGAAGCTTTCTTT
size: .; D: TRBD1; V: TRBV27; J: TRBJ1-1; CDR3: CASSLGDRGRAEAFF; DNA: TGTGCCAGCAGTTTAGGGGACAGGGGGCGCGCTGAAGCTTTCTTT
size: .; D: TRBD2; V: TRBV15; J: TRBJ2-3; CDR3: CATSNRGRVADTQYF; DNA: TGTGCCACCAGCAATCGGGGGAGGGTCGCGGATACGCAGTATTTT
size: .; D: .; V: TRBV27; J: TRBJ2-7; CDR3: CASSLSSGGITEQYF; DNA: TGTGCCAGCAGTTTATCGTCGGGGGGCATAACCGAGCAGTACTTC
size: .; D: TRBD2; V: TRBV18; J: TRBJ2-2; CDR3: CASSPWTSGGTGELFF; DNA: TGTGCCAGCTCACCTTGGACTAGCGGGGGTACCGGGGAGCTGTTTTTT
size: once; D: .; V: TRBV19; J: TRBJ1-5; CDR3: CASSTQGTGQPQHF; DNA: TGTGCCAGTAGTACACAGGGAACTGGTCAGCCCCAGCATTTT
size: .; D: .; V: TRBV18; J: TRBJ1-5; CDR3: CASSFDSPGQPQHF; DNA: TGTGCCAGCTCATTTGACAGTCCTGGCCAGCCCCAGCATTTT
size: .; D: .; V: TRBV27; J: TRBJ2-7; CDR3: CASSLEQGYEQYF; DNA: TGTGCCAGCAGTTTAGAGCAGGGATACGAGCAGTACTTC
size: .; D: .; V: TRBV15; J: TRBJ2-1; CDR3: CATSRDPSGHNEQFF; DNA: TGTGCCACCAGCAGAGATCCCAGCGGCCACAATGAGCAGTTCTTC
size: .; D: .; V: TRBV30; J: TRBJ1-3; CDR3: CAWSFDSYSGNTIYF; DNA: TGTGCCTGGAGTTTCGACAGCTACTCTGGAAACACCATATATTTT
size: few; D: .; V: TRBV28; J: TRBJ1-2; CDR3: CASSLFTGRYGYTF; DNA: TGTGCCAGCAGTTTATTTACAGGGCGCTATGGCTACACCTTC
size: .; D: .; V: TRBV19; J: TRBJ2-1; CDR3: CASSIKGPGAEQFF; DNA: TGTGCCAGTAGTATTAAGGGGCCAGGCGCTGAGCAGTTCTTC
size: .; D: TRBD1; V: TRBV19; J: TRBJ1-2; CDR3: CASSSLRDRGLYGYTF; DNA: TGTGCCAGTAGTTCCCTCCGGGACAGGGGACTATATGGCTACACCTTC
size: .; D: .; V: TRBV4-1; J: TRBJ2-3; CDR3: CASSQDPGSTDTQYF; DNA: TGCGCCAGCAGCCAAGACCCAGGGAGCACAGATACGCAGTATTTT
size: .; D: .; V: TRBV29-1; J: TRBJ1-1; CDR3: CSVVQGTGTEAFF; DNA: TGCAGCGTTGTTCAGGGGACGGGGACTGAAGCTTTCTTT
size: .; D: .; V: TRBV4-3; J: TRBJ2-3; CDR3: CASSQITTSTDTQYF; DNA: TGCGCCAGCAGCCAAATAACTACTAGCACAGATACGCAGTATTTT
size: .; D: .; V: TRBV5-4; J: TRBJ1-2; CDR3: CASSLENYDYGYTF; DNA: TGTGCCAGCAGCTTGGAGAACTATGACTATGGCTACACCTTC
size: .; D: .; V: TRBV9; J: TRBJ1-5; CDR3: CASSVGDWGSGPQHF; DNA: TGTGCCAGCAGCGTAGGGGACTGGGGAAGTGGGCCCCAGCATTTT
size: .; D: .; V: TRBV16; J: TRBJ1-1; CDR3: CASSQSKGGNTEAFF; DNA: TGTGCCAGCAGCCAATCGAAAGGGGGGAACACTGAAGCTTTCTTT
size: .; D: TRBD1; V: TRBV10-3; J: TRBJ1-5; CDR3: CAISEAGPGTGGGQPQHF; DNA: TGTGCCATCAGTGAGGCGGGGCCCGGGACAGGGGGCGGTCAGCCCCAGCATTTT
size: .; D: .; V: TRBV2; J: TRBJ1-5; CDR3: CASSGDSGAYQPQHF; DNA: TGTGCCAGCAGTGGGGATAGCGGGGCCTATCAGCCCCAGCATTTT
size: .; D: TRBD2; V: TRBV5-1; J: TRBJ2-3; CDR3: CASGTRGGTDTQYF; DNA: TGCGCCAGCGGGACTAGGGGGGGCACAGATACGCAGTATTTT
size: .; D: .; V: TRBV6-4; J: TRBJ1-5; CDR3: CASSDQYSNQPQHF; DNA: TGTGCCAGCAGTGATCAGTATAGCAATCAGCCCCAGCATTTT
size: .; D: .; V: TRBV5-7; J: TRBJ1-2; CDR3: CASSLAGGCPYGYTF; DNA: TGTGCCAGCAGCTTGGCGGGGGGCTGTCCCTATGGCTACACCTTC
size: .; D: TRBD1; V: TRBV6-5; J: TRBJ1-2; CDR3: CASRHDRGNYGYTF; DNA: TGTGCCAGCAGACACGACAGGGGCAACTATGGCTACACCTTC
size: .; D: .; V: TRBV11-2; J: TRBJ2-7; CDR3: CASSLGQNYEQYF; DNA: TGTGCCAGCAGCTTAGGACAGAACTACGAGCAGTACTTC
size: .; D: TRBD1; V: TRBV9; J: TRBJ2-2; CDR3: CASSSTARQGIDTGELFF; DNA: TGTGCCAGCAGCTCGACGGCTAGACAGGGGATCGACACCGGGGAGCTGTTTTTT